This T cell receptor beta chain appears in the sequencing data of a study of response to subunit inactivated influenza vaccine. TCRdb processed the RT-PCR reads anew with MiXCR; each CDR3 protein has one entry. Of around 760,000 distinct CDR3 sequences detected, around 13% appear once; the ten largest clones hold less than 7%. Study results and limitations: Every seasonal influenza vaccination brings in few new T cells, the authors suggested.

This clonotype turned up a few times. Its antigen remains unknown. V was clipped by 0 bases and J by 8 bases, with 15 bases between them. The length of the CDR3 is 15 residues. CDR1 SEHNR and CDR2 FQNEAQ come from the germline V gene (reference sequence). Source: PBMCs from blood, taken roughly 15 days before vaccination. The receptor's source is a man aged 50-60 years who received an inactivated influenza vaccine. This rearrangement joins TRBV7-9 to TRBJ2-3, with D maybe TRBD2 (5 bases). The CDR3 nucleotides read TGTGCCAGCAGCTTAGCTGGACGTAGCGCGGGTACGCAGTATTTT. This translates into CASSLAGRSAGTQYF.